This TCR beta chain is from a study of CD8 T cells in ankylosing spondylitis. Via MiXCR, TCRdb re-called the 5' RACE reads, giving one row per CDR3 protein. The table lists fewer than 650,000 distinct CDR3 sequences, about an eighth of them singletons. Overall study results and limits: Peripheral blood held disease-linked clones only at relatively low frequency, and these were CD8+. Reportedly, significant enrichment of disease-linked clones occurred in matched ankylosing spondylitis synovial fluid. Among TCR beta sequences, a motif of under ten highly homologous variants appeared characteristic of ankylosing spondylitis blood.

With respect to this clonotype: The antigen is unknown.

The CDR3 consists of 14 residues. From germline, CDR1 is SGHRS and CDR2 YFSETQ. V lost 2 bases and J 4 bases, leaving 12 bases between the germline ends. The sample was blood, either unsorted or a sorted T cell fraction (not recorded which). This clonotype was obtained from a male donor with ankylosing spondylitis. The chain couples TRBV5-1 to TRBJ1-1, with a tentative D call TRBD1 (6 bases). The CDR3 region is CASSFGGRSTEAFF. The CDR3 DNA reads TGCGCCAGCAGCTTCGGGGGGCGAAGCACTGAAGCTTTCTTT.